This T cell receptor (beta chain) was retrieved from a study of type 1 regulatory T cells. Study-wide background: T-allo10 is an in vitro-generated, Tr1-enriched CD4 T cell product specific for alloantigen.

TCRdb re-analysed the reads in MiXCR, keeping a single row per CDR3 protein. The sample records under 30,000 distinct CDR3 sequences, roughly 50% being singletons. A word on this clonotype: Its antigen is as yet unknown. This may stem from a read error, because a much larger clone lies one nucleotide away.

The CDR3 runs to 13 residues. Germline V gene lookup returns CDR1 SGHVS and CDR2 FQNEAQ. This sequence was found in a human donor in good health. Sequenced input: cultured T cells, either the whole culture or a sorted T cell fraction (not recorded which). The chain carries TRBV7-8 and TRBJ2-2; a weak D match, TRBD2 (6 bases). The CDR3 region is CASSRTLGLLLLF. CDR3 DNA sequence: TGTGCCAGCAGCCGCACCCTGGGACTCCTCCTGCTTTTT.